The rows below give T cell receptor beta chains drawn from one sample of a study of blood T cell repertoires in COVID-19. Measured with immunoSEQ multiplex PCR; TCRdb has only the in-frame clones, and not every one. The data hold fewer than 350,000 clones, with approximately 91% observed a single time. Sequenced input: PBMCs or T cells enriched from blood (not recorded which). The receptors stem from a woman in her 40s with acute COVID-19. CDR3s leave out the opening cysteine and the closing phenylalanine or tryptophan.

>13|TRBV9
ASSVRADRGDTQY
>15|TRBV28
ASRNPTGAASNTEAF
>14|TRBV6-5
ASSYPRTGGVYGYT
>14|TRBV6-2/TRBV6-3
ASSARGQAPHYEQY
>11|TRBV7-9
ASTSQTSSHYT
>11|TRBV2
ASRGDYPNIQY
>13|TRBV18
ASSRPGQTNSPLH
>13|TRBV7-9
ASSLVSGAGEKLF
>16|TRBV15
ATSYARGQGHSNQPQH
>13|TRBV18
ASSPGLAENNEQF
>7|TRBV19
ASELMAF
>11|TRBV3-1/TRBV3-2
ASSPRGGSPLH
>10|TRBV9
ASRRRDGELF
>12|TRBV2
ASSEAEGGTEAF
>12|TRBV6-1
ASSELGGGSPLH
>15|TRBV7-9
ASSSNTPGETNYGYT
>16|TRBV11-2
ASSLGGSGQGRTGELF
>12|TRBV9
ASSVETGNSPLH
>11|TRBV5-1
ASSSQGDTEAF
>10|TRBV25-1
ASSEVGETQY
>17|TRBV5-1
ASSRLAGVTGGDTGELF
>13|TRBV28
ASSTSPPNRAGYT
>10|TRBV2
ASMGSNQPQH
>10|TRBV12-3/TRBV12-4
ASSLSPRAQY
>12|TRBV29-1
SVSQGAVPDTQY
>13|TRBV9
ASSVGQGPGNEQY
>12|TRBV6-5
ASSQGVGFGGYT
>13|TRBV27
ASSVGLAVLGEEF
>12|TRBV10-2
ASSETGPNSPLH
>14|TRBV14
ASSQDHRTGQETQY
>15|TRBV14
ASSQDVPGQGNEKLF
>12|TRBV7-2
ASSLVIGRTTQY
>11|TRBV9
ASSDRGLATQY
>12|TRBV6-2/TRBV6-3
ASSFGQTNYGYT
>13|TRBV3-1/TRBV3-2
ASSPTSGSHNEQF
>13|TRBV28
ASSPQGADNTEAF
>12|TRBV29-1
SALSGVSSYEQY